This TCR beta chain is from a study of blood T cell repertoires in COVID-19. About the research overall: Material from acute and convalescent COVID-19 was sourced from the United States, Italy and Spain. T cells, B-cell-depleted T cells, or PBMCs supplied cDNA or gDNA.

V lost 6 bases, J lost 3 bases, and 6 bases stayed unmatched. The CDR3 contains 15 residues. Germline lookup yields CDR1 WSHSY and CDR2 SAAADI. This clone was picked up one time. In the original processing: Reference gene primer amplification yielded estimated nucleated cell counts. The table came from immunoSEQ multiplex PCR; TCRdb's copy has only in-frame clones and leaves some out. V and J calls and clone size follow that table, whereas D and trimming were derived from the DNA. The repertoire holds around 250,000 clones, with about nine tenths as singletons. The participants were between roughly 18 and 100 years old and came from fewer than 25 US areas.

The rearrangement joins TRBV10-2 to TRBJ2-3; the match to TRBD2 covers 10 bases. The source of this sequence is a woman aged 40 to 55 with acute COVID-19. Sequenced sample: PBMCs or T cells enriched from blood (not recorded which). The CDR3 sequence: CASSLAGVGTDTQYF. For the CDR3, the DNA is TGCGCCAGCAGCCTAGCGGGAGTTGGGACAGATACGCAGTATTTT.